This T cell receptor (beta chain) was sequenced for a study of shared clonotypes between healthy human individuals. In the study overall: The study drew on a couple of women and a few men aged 18 to 49 as donors. The study, taken as a whole, reports: Read depth was anticipated to influence clonotype sharing among donors.

The CDR3 totals 16 residues. Germline CDR1 ENHRY, CDR2 SYGVKD. V lost 4 bases to trimming and J lost 6 bases; unmatched junction nucleotides: 10. It was across several immunoSEQ plates that each subset's genomic DNA was evenly split. Profiled with immunoSEQ multiplex PCR; TCRdb holds only in-frame clones, not every one. The data contain fewer than 550,000 clones, about three quarters of them seen just once; the ten biggest clones take up roughly an eighth. Notes on this clone: Antigen unknown.

The V call is TRBV10-3, the J call TRBJ2-2, with TRBD1 matching over 8 bases. Material: PBMCs. The sequence derives from a woman aged 40 to 50 in good health. Some clones in this sample may be carry-over from other donors' samples. The DNA for the CDR3 is TGTGCCATCAGTGGTGCGCAGGGGGCGTTGGCCGGGGAGCTGTTTTTT. It encodes CAISGAQGALAGELFF.